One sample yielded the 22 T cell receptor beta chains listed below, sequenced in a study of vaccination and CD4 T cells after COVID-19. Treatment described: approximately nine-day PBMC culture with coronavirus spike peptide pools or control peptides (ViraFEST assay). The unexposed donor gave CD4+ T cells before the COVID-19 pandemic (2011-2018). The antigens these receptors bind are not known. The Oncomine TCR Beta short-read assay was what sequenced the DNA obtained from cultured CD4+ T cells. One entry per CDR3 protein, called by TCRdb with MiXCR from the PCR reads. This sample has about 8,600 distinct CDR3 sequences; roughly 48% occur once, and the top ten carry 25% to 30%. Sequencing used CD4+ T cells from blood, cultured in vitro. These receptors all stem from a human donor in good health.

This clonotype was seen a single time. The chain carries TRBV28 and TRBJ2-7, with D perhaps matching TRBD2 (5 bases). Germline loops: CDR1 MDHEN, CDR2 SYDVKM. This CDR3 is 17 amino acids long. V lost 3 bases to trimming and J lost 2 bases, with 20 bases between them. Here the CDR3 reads CASSLDRAEINPYEQYF. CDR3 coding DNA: TGTGCCAGCAGTTTGGATAGAGCGGAGATAAACCCCTACGAGCAGTACTTC.

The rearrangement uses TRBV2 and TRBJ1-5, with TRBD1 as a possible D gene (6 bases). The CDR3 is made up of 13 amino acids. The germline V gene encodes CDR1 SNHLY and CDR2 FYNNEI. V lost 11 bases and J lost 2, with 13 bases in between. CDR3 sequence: CAGGQIGNQPQHF. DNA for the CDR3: TGTGCCGGGGGCCAGATAGGCAATCAGCCCCAGCATTTT.

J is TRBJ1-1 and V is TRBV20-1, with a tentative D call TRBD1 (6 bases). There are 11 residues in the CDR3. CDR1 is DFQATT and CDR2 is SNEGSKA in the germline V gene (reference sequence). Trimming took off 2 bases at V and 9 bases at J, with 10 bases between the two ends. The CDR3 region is CSARQGFQAFF. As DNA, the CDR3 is TGCAGTGCTAGACAGGGGTTTCAAGCTTTCTTT.

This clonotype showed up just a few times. CDR3: CSARDPDRGYGYTF. For the CDR3, the DNA is TGCAGTGCTAGAGATCCAGACAGGGGTTATGGCTACACCTTC. The chain is built from TRBV20-1 and TRBJ1-2; 8 bases are a match to TRBD1. J lost 5 bases, V lost 0 bases, and 5 bases had no gene match. Per the germline V gene, CDR1 is DFQATT and CDR2 is SNEGSKA (reference sequence). The CDR3 covers 14 residues.

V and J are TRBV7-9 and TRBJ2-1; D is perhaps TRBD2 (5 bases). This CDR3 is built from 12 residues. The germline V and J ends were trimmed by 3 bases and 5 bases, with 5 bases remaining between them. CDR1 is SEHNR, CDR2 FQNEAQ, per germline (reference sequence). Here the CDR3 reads CASSFGNNEQFF. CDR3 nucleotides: TGTGCCAGCAGCTTCGGGAACAATGAGCAGTTCTTC. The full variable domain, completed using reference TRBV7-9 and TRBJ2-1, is DTGVSQNPRHKITKRGQNVTFRCDPISEHNRLYWYRQTLGQGPEFLTYFQNEAQLEKSRLLSDRFSAERPKGSFSTLEIQRTEQGDSAMYLCASSFGNNEQFFGPGTRLTVL.

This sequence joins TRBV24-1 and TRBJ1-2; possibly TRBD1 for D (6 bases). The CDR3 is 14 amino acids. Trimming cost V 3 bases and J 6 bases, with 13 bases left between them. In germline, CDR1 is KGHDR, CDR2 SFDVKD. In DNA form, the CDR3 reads TGTGCCACCAGTGATGCCCACAGGGTGGATGGCTACACCTTC. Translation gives CATSDAHRVDGYTF.

The DNA of the CDR3 is TGCAGTGCTAGCGACAGGGGAAAGGGCGGCAATCAGCCCCAGCATTTT. Its translation is CSASDRGKGGNQPQHF. The genes are TRBV20-1 and TRBJ1-5; 8 bases fit TRBD1. Looked up from germline, CDR1 is DFQATT and CDR2 is SNEGSKA (reference sequence). CDR3 length equals 16 residues. The V gene end was trimmed by 3 bases and the J gene end by 2 bases; junction bases not matched to a gene: 9.

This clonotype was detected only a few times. The CDR3 sequence is CASRPGAAGIYEQYF. CDR3 in DNA: TGTGCCAGCAGGCCCGGGGCCGCGGGAATCTACGAGCAGTACTTC. V gene TRBV6-1 combines with J gene TRBJ2-7; TRBD2 is a possible D gene (6 bases). Germline assignment: CDR1 MNHNS and CDR2 SASEGT. The CDR3 contains 15 residues. V lost 6 bases and J 3 bases, leaving 18 bases between the germline ends.

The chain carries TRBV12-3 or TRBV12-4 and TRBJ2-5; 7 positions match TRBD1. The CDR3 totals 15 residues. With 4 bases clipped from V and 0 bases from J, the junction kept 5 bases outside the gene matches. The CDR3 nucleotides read TGTGCCAGCAGTTCCCCGACAGGGTACCAAGAGACCCAGTACTTC. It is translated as CASSSPTGYQETQYF.

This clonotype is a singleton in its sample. This CDR3 reads CASCRDSDNYGYTF. In DNA form, the CDR3 reads TGTGCCAGCTGCCGGGACAGTGACAACTATGGCTACACCTTC. The rearrangement joins TRBV2 to TRBJ1-2, with TRBD1 identical over 7 bases. J lost 2 bases, V lost 8 bases, and 8 bases had no gene match. The V gene's germline CDR1 is SNHLY and CDR2 FYNNEI. This CDR3 spans 14 amino acids. The full variable domain, with the rest looked up from reference TRBV2 and TRBJ1-2, is EPEVTQTPSHQVTQMGQEVILRCVPISNHLYFYWYRQILGQKVEFLVSFYNNEISEKSEIFDDQFSVERPDGSNFTLKIRSTKLEDSAMYFCASCRDSDNYGYTFGSGTRLTVV.

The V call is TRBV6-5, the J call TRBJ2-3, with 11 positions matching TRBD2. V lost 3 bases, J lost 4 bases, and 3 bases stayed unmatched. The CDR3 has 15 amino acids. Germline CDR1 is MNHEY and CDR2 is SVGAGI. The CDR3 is CASSYSGGGPDTQYF. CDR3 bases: TGTGCCAGCAGTTATAGCGGGGGGGGCCCAGATACGCAGTATTTT.

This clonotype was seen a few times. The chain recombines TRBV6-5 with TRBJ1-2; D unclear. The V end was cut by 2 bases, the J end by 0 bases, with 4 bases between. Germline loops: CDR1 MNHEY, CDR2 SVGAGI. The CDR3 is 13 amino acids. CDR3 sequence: CASSYGTNYGYTF. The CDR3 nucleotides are TGTGCCAGCAGTTACGGGACTAACTATGGCTACACCTTC.

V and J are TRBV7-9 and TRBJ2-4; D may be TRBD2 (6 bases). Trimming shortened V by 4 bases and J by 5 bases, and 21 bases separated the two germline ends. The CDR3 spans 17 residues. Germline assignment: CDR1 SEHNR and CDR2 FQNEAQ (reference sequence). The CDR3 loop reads CASSSDSVGLRENIQYF. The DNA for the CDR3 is TGTGCCAGCAGCTCAGATAGCGTTGGACTACGGGAAAACATTCAGTACTTC.

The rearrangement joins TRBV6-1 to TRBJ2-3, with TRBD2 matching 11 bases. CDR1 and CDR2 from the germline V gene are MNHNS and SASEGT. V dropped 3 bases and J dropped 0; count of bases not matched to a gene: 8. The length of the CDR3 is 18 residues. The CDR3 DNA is TGTGCCAGCAGTGACCCCATTTGGACTAGCGGGAGCACAGATACGCAGTATTTT. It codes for CASSDPIWTSGSTDTQYF.

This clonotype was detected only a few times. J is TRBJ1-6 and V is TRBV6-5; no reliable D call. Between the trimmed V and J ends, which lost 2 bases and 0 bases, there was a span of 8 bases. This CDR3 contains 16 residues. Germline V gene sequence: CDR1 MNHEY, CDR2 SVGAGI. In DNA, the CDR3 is TGTGCCAGCAGTTACGCCAGGAGCTCCTATAATTCACCCCTCCACTTT. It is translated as CASSYARSSYNSPLHF.

The CDR3 DNA reads TGCGCCAGCAGCTATACCCCGGGGCATGGAGAAAGTGAAGCTTTCTTT. It is translated as CASSYTPGHGESEAFF. The chain joins TRBV5-1 to TRBJ1-1; D might be TRBD1 (5 bases). V was trimmed by 3 bases and J by 7 bases, leaving 22 bases between them. The CDR3 consists of 16 residues. The V gene's germline CDR1 is SGHRS and CDR2 YFSETQ.

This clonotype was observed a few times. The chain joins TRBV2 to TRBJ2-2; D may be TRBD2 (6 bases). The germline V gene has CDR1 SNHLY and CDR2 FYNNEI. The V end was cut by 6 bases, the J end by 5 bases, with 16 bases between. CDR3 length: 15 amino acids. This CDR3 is CASRGGSPLTGELFF. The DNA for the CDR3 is TGTGCCAGCAGGGGAGGCAGCCCACTGACCGGGGAGCTGTTTTTT.

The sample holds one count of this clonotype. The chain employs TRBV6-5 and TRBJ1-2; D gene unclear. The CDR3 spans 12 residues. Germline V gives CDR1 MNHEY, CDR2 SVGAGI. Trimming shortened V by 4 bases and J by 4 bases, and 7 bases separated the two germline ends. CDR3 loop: CASSSPGYGYTF. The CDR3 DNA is TGTGCCAGCAGTTCCCCAGGCTATGGCTACACCTTC.

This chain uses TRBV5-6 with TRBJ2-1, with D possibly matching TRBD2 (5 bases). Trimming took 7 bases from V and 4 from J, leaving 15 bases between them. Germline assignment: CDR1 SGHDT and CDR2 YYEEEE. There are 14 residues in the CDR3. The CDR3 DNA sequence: TGTGCCAGCCTCGACGGACTGGTTTACAATGAGCAGTTCTTC. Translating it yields CASLDGLVYNEQFF. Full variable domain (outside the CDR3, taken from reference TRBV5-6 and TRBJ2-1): DAGVTQSPTHLIKTRGQQVTLRCSPKSGHDTVSWYQQALGQGPQFIFQYYEEEERQRGNFPDRFSGHQFPNYSSELNVNALLLGDSALYLCASLDGLVYNEQFFGPGTRLTVL.

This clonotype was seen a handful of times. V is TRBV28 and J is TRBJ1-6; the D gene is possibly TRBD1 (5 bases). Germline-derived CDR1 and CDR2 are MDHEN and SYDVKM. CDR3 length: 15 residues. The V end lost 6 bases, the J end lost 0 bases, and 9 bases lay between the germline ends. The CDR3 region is CASRQGSSYNSPLHF. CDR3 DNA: TGTGCCAGCAGGCAGGGTTCCTCCTATAATTCACCCCTCCACTTT.

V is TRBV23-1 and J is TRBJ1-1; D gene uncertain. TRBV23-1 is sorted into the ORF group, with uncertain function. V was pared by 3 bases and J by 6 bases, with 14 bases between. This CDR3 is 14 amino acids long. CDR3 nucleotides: TGCGCCAGCAGTCATTTGGACCAGGAAGCTGAAGCTTTCTTT. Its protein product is CASSHLDQEAEAFF.

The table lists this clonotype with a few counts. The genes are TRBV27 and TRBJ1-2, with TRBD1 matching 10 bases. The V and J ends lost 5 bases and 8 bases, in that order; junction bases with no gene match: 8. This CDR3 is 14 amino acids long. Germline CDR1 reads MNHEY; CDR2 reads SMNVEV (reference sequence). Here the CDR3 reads CASSPDRGLGGYTF. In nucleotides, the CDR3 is TGTGCCAGCAGTCCTGACAGGGGGCTAGGGGGCTACACCTTC.